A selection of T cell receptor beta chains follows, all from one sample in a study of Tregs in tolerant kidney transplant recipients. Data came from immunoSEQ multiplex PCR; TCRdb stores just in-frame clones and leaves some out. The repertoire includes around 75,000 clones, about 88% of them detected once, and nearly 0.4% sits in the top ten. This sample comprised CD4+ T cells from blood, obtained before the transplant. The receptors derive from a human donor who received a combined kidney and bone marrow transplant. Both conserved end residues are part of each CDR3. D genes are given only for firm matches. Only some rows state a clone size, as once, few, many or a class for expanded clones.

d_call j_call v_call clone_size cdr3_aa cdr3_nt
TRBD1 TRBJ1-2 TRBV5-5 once CASSFPGTGGYGYTF TGTGCCAGCAGCTTCCCCGGGACAGGGGGTTATGGCTACACCTTC
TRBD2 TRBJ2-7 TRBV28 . CASNLRGAYEQYF TGTGCCAGCAATTTACGGGGGGCCTACGAGCAGTACTTC
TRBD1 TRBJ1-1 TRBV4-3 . CASSQGVGTGKLHTEAFF TGCGCCAGCAGCCAAGGGGTCGGGACAGGTAAACTCCACACTGAAGCTTTCTTT
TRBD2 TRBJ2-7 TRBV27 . CASNPPDRLTSGSSYEQYF TGTGCCAGCAACCCCCCCGACAGGCTGACTAGCGGGTCCTCTTACGAGCAGTACTTC
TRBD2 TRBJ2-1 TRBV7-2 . CASSLSSGRGNEQFF TGTGCCAGCAGCTTAAGCAGCGGGAGGGGTAATGAGCAGTTCTTC
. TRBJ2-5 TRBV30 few CAWNPDSAQETQYF TGTGCCTGGAACCCCGACAGTGCACAAGAGACCCAGTACTTC
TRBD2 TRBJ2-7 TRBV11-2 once CASSLQDGGVGEQYF TGTGCCAGCAGCTTGCAGGACGGGGGGGTGGGGGAGCAGTACTTC
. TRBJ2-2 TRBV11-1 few CASEGGLQNTGELFF TGTGCCAGCGAGGGCGGGCTTCAGAACACCGGGGAGCTGTTTTTT
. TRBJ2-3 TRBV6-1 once CASSLRSTGDTQYF TGTGCCAGCTCCCTCCGTAGTACAGGGGATACGCAGTATTTT
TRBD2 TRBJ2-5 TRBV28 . CASSASGETQYF TGTGCCAGCAGTGCTAGCGGAGAGACCCAGTACTTC
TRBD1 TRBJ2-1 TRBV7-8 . CASSPIGQAQLSNEQFF TGTGCCAGCAGCCCCATAGGACAGGCCCAATTAAGCAATGAGCAGTTCTTC
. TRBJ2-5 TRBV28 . CASSLQGIQETQYF TGTGCCAGCAGTTTGCAGGGGATACAAGAGACCCAGTACTTC
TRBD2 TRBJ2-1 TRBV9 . CASSVDSGTRIINEQFF TGTGCCAGCAGCGTAGATTCCGGGACTAGAATAATCAATGAGCAGTTCTTC
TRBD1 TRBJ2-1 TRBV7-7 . CASSLGEGQAQFF TGTGCCAGCAGCTTAGGTGAGGGACAGGCGCAGTTCTTC
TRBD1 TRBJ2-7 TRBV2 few CASTGDRADYEVQYF TGTGCCAGCACCGGGGACAGGGCCGACTACGAAGTGCAGTACTTC
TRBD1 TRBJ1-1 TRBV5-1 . CASSPPGTGTTEAFF TGCGCCAGCAGCCCCCCAGGGACAGGGACCACTGAAGCTTTCTTT
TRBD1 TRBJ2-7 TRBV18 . CASSPQGEIGEQYF TGTGCCAGCTCACCTCAGGGGGAAATCGGCGAGCAGTACTTC
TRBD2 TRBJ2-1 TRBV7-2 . CASNPLAGGYNEQFF TGTGCCAGCAACCCTCTGGCGGGAGGTTACAATGAGCAGTTCTTC
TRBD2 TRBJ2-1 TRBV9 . CASSVLGRASGRGEQFF TGTGCCAGCAGCGTATTGGGACGAGCTAGCGGGAGAGGTGAGCAGTTCTTC